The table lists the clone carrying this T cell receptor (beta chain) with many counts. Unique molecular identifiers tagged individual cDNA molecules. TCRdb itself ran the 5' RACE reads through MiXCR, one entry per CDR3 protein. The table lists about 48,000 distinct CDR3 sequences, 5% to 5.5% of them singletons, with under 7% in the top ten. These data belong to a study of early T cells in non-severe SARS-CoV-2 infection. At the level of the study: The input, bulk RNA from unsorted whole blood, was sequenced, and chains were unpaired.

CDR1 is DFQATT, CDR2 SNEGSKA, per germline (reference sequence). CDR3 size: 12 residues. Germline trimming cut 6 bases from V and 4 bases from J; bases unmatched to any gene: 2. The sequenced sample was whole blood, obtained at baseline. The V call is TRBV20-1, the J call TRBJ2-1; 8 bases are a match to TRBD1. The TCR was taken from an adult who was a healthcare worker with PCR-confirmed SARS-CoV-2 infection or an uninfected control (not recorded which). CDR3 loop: CSAGQGYNEQFF. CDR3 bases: TGCAGTGCCGGACAGGGTTACAATGAGCAGTTCTTC.